These T cell receptor beta chains were read from a single sample in a study of molecular identifiers for immune sequencing clone quantification. Each CDR3 protein is one row after TCRdb ran MiXCR on the PCR reads. Altogether 350,000 or so distinct CDR3 sequences are present, 20% to 25% being singletons, with the ten largest covering 0.7% to 0.9%. Sequences were obtained from naive CD8+ T cells from blood, with Jurkat cell RNA spiked in. These receptors were collected from a human donor in good health. Some libraries in this study had Jurkat cell RNA spiked in. Both conserved end residues are part of each CDR3. A D gene is named only where the DNA matches it firmly. Clone size appears in some rows only: once, few, many, or a class for an expanded clone.

>many|TRBV5-5|TRBJ2-5|TRBD1
TGTGCCAGCAGCTTTAGGACAGGGGGCCCCCAAGAGACCCAGTACTTC
CASSFRTGGPQETQYF
>many|TRBV6-2/TRBV6-3|TRBJ2-5|NA
TGTGCCAGCACTGAGGGTTCATCCAGTTACATAAAGTACTTC
CASTEGSSSYIKYF
>many|TRBV23-1|TRBJ2-3|TRBD2
TGCGCCAGCAGTCGAGCGGGAGGGGGAGATACGCAGTATTTT
CASSRAGGGDTQYF
>many|TRBV30|TRBJ2-7|TRBD1
TGTGCCTGGAGTCGGACAGGGGGGTACGAGCAGTACTTC
CAWSRTGGYEQYF
>NA|TRBV12-5|TRBJ1-2|NA
TGTGCTAGTGGTGCGGGATATGGCTACACCTTC
CASGAGYGYTF
>many|TRBV6-5|TRBJ2-5|NA
TGTGCCAGCAGTTTATCCTTTAGCGCACAAGAGACCCAGTACTTC
CASSLSFSAQETQYF
>few|TRBV12-3/TRBV12-4|TRBJ2-5|NA
TGTGCCAGCCGTTCTCTAGTCCCCCACCAAGAGACCCAGTACTTC
CASRSLVPHQETQYF
>many|TRBV3-1|TRBJ1-4|NA
TGTGCCAGCAGCCAATCCGGACCGGCTAATGAAAAACTGTTTTTT
CASSQSGPANEKLFF
>few|TRBV4-1|TRBJ1-5|NA
TGCGCCAGCAGCCAAGGAGACAGGCCCCTCAATCAGCCCCAGCATTTT
CASSQGDRPLNQPQHF
>few|TRBV9|TRBJ2-5|TRBD1
TGTGCCAGCAGCGGCGGGACAGGCCAAGAGACCCAGTACTTC
CASSGGTGQETQYF
>many|TRBV6-5|TRBJ2-2|NA
TGTGCCAGCAGTTACTCCCCCGGGTCTTTGAACACCGGGGAGCTGTTTTTT
CASSYSPGSLNTGELFF
>few|TRBV7-9|TRBJ1-4|NA
TGTGCCAGCAGCGACGGGGAGACTGCAACTAATGAAAAACTGTTTTTT
CASSDGETATNEKLFF
>many|TRBV4-3|TRBJ1-3|NA
TGCGCCAGCAGCCAAGAAGGAGGATCTGGAAACACCATATATTTT
CASSQEGGSGNTIYF
>few|TRBV4-1|TRBJ1-2|NA
TGCGCCAGCAGCCAAGATAGAACAGCCGGCTACACCTTC
CASSQDRTAGYTF
>many|TRBV7-2|TRBJ2-7|TRBD1
TGTGCCAGCAGCTGGACAGGGAGCGAGCAGTACTTC
CASSWTGSEQYF
>few|TRBV19|TRBJ2-7|NA
TGTGCCAGTAGTGTAGGGGGGACTTGGGACGAGCAGTACTTC
CASSVGGTWDEQYF
>NA|TRBV6-5|TRBJ2-2|NA
TGTGCCAGCAGTTACTCTTCCGGGTCGGGCACCGGGGAGCTGTTTTTT
CASSYSSGSGTGELFF
>few|TRBV4-3|TRBJ1-4|NA
TGCGCCAGCAGCCAAGTCATGAGTTCGAGGAAGGAAAAACTGTTTTTT
CASSQVMSSRKEKLFF
>many|TRBV19|TRBJ2-2|NA
TGTGCCAGTAGTACGACCTCCTCCTCGAACACCGGGGAGCTGTTTTTT
CASSTTSSSNTGELFF
>NA|TRBV10-3|TRBJ2-1|TRBD2
TGTGCCATCAGTGAGTCGAGCGGGGATAGGTGGAATGAGCAGTTCTTC
CAISESSGDRWNEQFF
>few|TRBV10-3|TRBJ2-7|NA
TGTGCCATCAGTGAAGGATCTGGAGGGCGCCCCTACGAGCAGTACTTC
CAISEGSGGRPYEQYF
>NA|TRBV7-9|TRBJ1-1|NA
TGTGCCAGCATCCATCCCATGAACACTGAAGCTTTCTTT
CASIHPMNTEAFF
>many|TRBV6-5|TRBJ1-6|TRBD1
TGTGCCAGCAGTTACTCCTCGGGACAGTATAATTCACCCCTCCACTTT
CASSYSSGQYNSPLHF
>many|TRBV12-3/TRBV12-4|TRBJ2-3|TRBD2
TGTGCCAGCAGCCCCCCTAGCGGGGGGCCTACAGATACGCAGTATTTT
CASSPPSGGPTDTQYF
>many|TRBV6-1|TRBJ1-5|TRBD1
TGTGCCAGCAGTGACGGGACAGGTGCGGCTCAGCCCCAGCATTTT
CASSDGTGAAQPQHF
>NA|TRBV11-3|TRBJ2-1|NA
TGTGCCAGCAGCTTGGACAGCTCGGACAATGAGCAGTTCTTC
CASSLDSSDNEQFF
>many|TRBV4-1|TRBJ1-2|NA
TGCGCCAGCAGCCCACGAACCTTCGAGACGGAGAGCTATGGCTACACCTTC
CASSPRTFETESYGYTF
>few|TRBV20-1|TRBJ2-7|NA
TGCAGTGCTAGAGATAGGTGGGAGCAGTACTTC
CSARDRWEQYF
>many|TRBV4-1|TRBJ2-7|NA
TGCGCCAGCAGCCAAGAAGGGGGGGGCTGGTACGAGCAGTACTTC
CASSQEGGGWYEQYF
>many|TRBV29-1|TRBJ2-7|NA
TGCAGCGTTGAAGACACCGGGAAAGACTACGAGCAGTACTTC
CSVEDTGKDYEQYF
>many|TRBV6-4|TRBJ1-6|NA
TGTGCCAGCAGTGAGACTGTTAATTCACCCCTCCACTTT
CASSETVNSPLHF
>many|TRBV7-6|TRBJ2-5|NA
TGTGCCAGCAGCTTAATGTACGAGACCCAGTACTTC
CASSLMYETQYF
>NA|TRBV19|TRBJ1-4|NA
TGTGTCAGTGGAGTTGCAACTAATGAAAAACTGTTTTTT
CVSGVATNEKLFF
>many|TRBV28|TRBJ1-3|TRBD1
TGTGCCAGCAGTTTGGACAGGAGCTCTGGAAACACCATATATTTT
CASSLDRSSGNTIYF
>few|TRBV4-3|TRBJ2-3|TRBD2
TGCGCCAGCAGCCAAGGAACTAGCGGGACTTTAGATACGCAGTATTTT
CASSQGTSGTLDTQYF
>many|TRBV20-1|TRBJ2-5|NA
TGCAGTGCTAGAGATTTCCAGACACCGGGACAACTACAAGAGACCCAGTACTTC
CSARDFQTPGQLQETQYF
>few|TRBV4-3|TRBJ2-3|TRBD2
TGCGCCAGCAGCCAAGATCGGTCTAGCGGGGGTAGCACAGATACGCAGTATTTT
CASSQDRSSGGSTDTQYF
>many|TRBV4-1|TRBJ2-3|TRBD2
TGCGCCAGCAGCCATCTGTCTAGCGGGGGGGCACCAGATACGCAGTATTTT
CASSHLSSGGAPDTQYF
>NA|TRBV20-1|TRBJ1-1|NA
TGCAGTGCTCCCCGAAAGACCACTTACATAAACACTGAAGCTTTCTTT
CSAPRKTTYINTEAFF
>NA|TRBV10-3|TRBJ2-3|TRBD2
TGTGCCACCAGCGTAGGCGGGGGGGGCACAGATACGCAGTATTTT
CATSVGGGGTDTQYF
>many|TRBV29-1|TRBJ2-2|NA
TGCAGCGTTGATGGGGGCGGGGTGAACACCGGGGAGCTGTTTTTT
CSVDGGGVNTGELFF
>many|TRBV28|TRBJ1-2|NA
TGTGCCAGCAGTCGGGGACTAGATGGTAACTATGGCTACACCTTC
CASSRGLDGNYGYTF
>NA|TRBV29-1|TRBJ1-1|NA
TGCAGCGTTACTGCAGCGGGAGCTTTCTTT
CSVTAAGAFF
>many|TRBV29-1|TRBJ1-1|NA
TGCAGCGCTTCGGGACCGGTGGGCACTGAAGCTTTCTTT
CSASGPVGTEAFF
>many|TRBV19|TRBJ2-1|TRBD2
TGTGCCAGTAGTATAGGCCCAGCGGGGGGAATATACAATGAGCAGTTCTTC
CASSIGPAGGIYNEQFF
>many|TRBV4-3|TRBJ2-3|NA
TGCGCCAGCAGCCAAGATTGGGGGGCAACAGATACGCAGTATTTT
CASSQDWGATDTQYF
>many|TRBV7-6|TRBJ2-3|TRBD2
TGTGCCAGCAGCTTATATAGCGGGAGGGCCCCAGATACGCAGTATTTT
CASSLYSGRAPDTQYF
>many|TRBV9|TRBJ2-3|NA
TGTGCCAGCAGCGCCGTGGGGGCAGATACGCAGTATTTT
CASSAVGADTQYF
>NA|TRBV6-5|TRBJ2-3|NA
TGTGCCAGCAGTTACACGGGGCCGGGTGTCACAGATACGCAGTATTTT
CASSYTGPGVTDTQYF
>NA|TRBV27|TRBJ1-2|TRBD1
TGTGCCAGCGGAACACAGGGGATCAACTATGGCTACACCTTC
CASGTQGINYGYTF